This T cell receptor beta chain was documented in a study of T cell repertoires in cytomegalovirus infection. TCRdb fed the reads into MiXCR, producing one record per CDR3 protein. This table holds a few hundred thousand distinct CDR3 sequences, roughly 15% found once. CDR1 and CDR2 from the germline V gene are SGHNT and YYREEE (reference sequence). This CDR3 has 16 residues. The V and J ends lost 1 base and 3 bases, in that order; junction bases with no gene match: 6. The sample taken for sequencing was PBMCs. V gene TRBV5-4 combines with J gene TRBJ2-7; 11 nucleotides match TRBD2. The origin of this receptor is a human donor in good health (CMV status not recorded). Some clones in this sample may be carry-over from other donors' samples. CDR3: CASSLTSGSSLYEQYF. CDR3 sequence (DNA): TGTGCCAGCAGCTTGACTAGCGGGAGTTCCCTCTACGAGCAGTACTTC.